This T cell receptor beta chain appears in the sequencing data of a study of cytomegalovirus exposure and HLA in healthy donors. Study-wide results and limits: Researchers reported in a later analysis that common viral pathogens appeared linked to several top clusters.

The study ran its PCR with 60 Vbeta and 13 Jbeta primers. The assay was immunoSEQ multiplex PCR, and TCRdb's table has in-frame clones only and misses some. The profile shows around 200,000 clones, about 79% of them singletons. On this clone itself: Its antigen is unknown.

This CDR3 comprises 11 residues. The V gene lost 4 bases and the J gene lost 5 bases, with 3 bases spanning the gap. The germline V gene has CDR1 MGHRA and CDR2 YSYEKL. The sequencing input was PBMCs. The V gene is TRBV4-1, the J gene TRBJ2-1; unclear D gene. The sequence was obtained from a man aged 18-30 years in good health and CMV-seronegative. CDR3 amino acids: CASSLDNEQFF. The CDR3 DNA sequence: TGCGCCAGCAGCCTAGACAATGAGCAGTTCTTC.